Listed here are 28 T cell receptor beta chains from one sample, sequenced in a study of blood T cell repertoires in COVID-19. Method: immunoSEQ multiplex PCR; TCRdb's copy keeps in-frame clones and lacks some. In the table there are around 130,000 clones, about 88% of which are singletons. What was sequenced was peripheral blood. The receptors here all came from a man aged 55 to 70 with COVID-19, enrolled during active disease.

The rearrangement uses TRBV28 and TRBJ1-1; tentative D call: TRBD1 (5 bases). Germline CDR1 MDHEN, CDR2 SYDVKM. Trimming stripped 7 bases from V and 1 base from J, with 13 bases between. CDR3 size: 14 residues. CDR3 DNA sequence: TGTGCCAGCATCTCAGGCAGGGCGAACACTGAAGCTTTCTTT. Its translation is CASISGRANTEAFF.

The chain is built from TRBV19 and TRBJ2-7; the D gene is possibly TRBD2 (6 bases). V was pared by 4 bases and J by 0 bases, with 13 bases between. CDR3 length equals 15 residues. Germline CDR1 LNHDA, CDR2 SQIVND (reference sequence). CDR3 nucleotide sequence: TGTGCCAGTAGTACGGGGGTCGCTAGCTCCTACGAGCAGTACTTC. Translating it yields CASSTGVASSYEQYF. Supplemented by reference TRBV19 and TRBJ2-7, the full variable domain reads DGGITQSPKYLFRKEGQNVTLSCEQNLNHDAMYWYRQDPGQGLRLIYYSQIVNDFQKGDIAEGYSVSREKKESFPLTVTSAQKNPTAFYLCASSTGVASSYEQYFGPGTRLTVT.

The genes are TRBV19 and TRBJ2-3, with D maybe TRBD2 (6 bases). The CDR3 length is 15 residues. The V end lost 4 bases, the J end lost 0 bases, and 11 bases lay between the germline ends. CDR1 LNHDA and CDR2 SQIVND come from the germline V gene (reference sequence). CDR3 DNA: TGTGCCAGTAGTAGACGGGACTTTAGCACAGATACGCAGTATTTT. Its protein is CASSRRDFSTDTQYF.

V is TRBV19 and J is TRBJ2-7; 9 bases are a match to TRBD1. The CDR3 contains 16 residues. Germline V gene data show CDR1 as LNHDA and CDR2 as SQIVND (reference sequence). V gave up 3 bases and J gave up 3 bases; unmatched junction bases: 9. CDR3 DNA sequence: TGTGCCAGTAGTATGGCTCCGGGACAGGGATACTACGAGCAGTACTTC. Its translation: CASSMAPGQGYYEQYF. Full variable domain (missing parts from reference TRBV19 and TRBJ2-7): DGGITQSPKYLFRKEGQNVTLSCEQNLNHDAMYWYRQDPGQGLRLIYYSQIVNDFQKGDIAEGYSVSREKKESFPLTVTSAQKNPTAFYLCASSMAPGQGYYEQYFGPGTRLTVT.

In its sample, this clone was seen once. The CDR3: CASTLGLETDTQYF. DNA of the CDR3: TGTGCCAGCACCCTGGGACTAGAGACAGATACGCAGTATTTT. The rearrangement joins TRBV5-4 to TRBJ2-3; 8 positions agree with TRBD2. The CDR3 runs 14 residues. V shed 6 bases and J 3 bases; nucleotides not matched to a gene: 6. Per the germline V gene, CDR1 is SGHNT and CDR2 is YYREEE (reference sequence). Using reference TRBV5-4 and TRBJ2-3 for the parts outside the CDR3, the full variable domain is ETGVTQSPTHLIKTRGQQVTLRCSSQSGHNTVSWYQQALGQGPQFIFQYYREEENGRGNFPPRFSGLQFPNYSSELNVNALELDDSALYLCASTLGLETDTQYFGPGTRLTVL.

The chain couples TRBV19 to TRBJ1-6, with 10 positions matching TRBD1. After removal of 5 bases from V and 8 bases from J, the junction contained 6 bases not matched to a gene. Germline-derived CDR1 and CDR2 are LNHDA and SQIVND (reference sequence). The CDR3 totals 15 residues. CDR3 loop: CASSEGDRGYSPLHF. As DNA, the CDR3 is TGTGCCAGTAGTGAAGGGGACAGGGGTTATTCACCCCTCCACTTT.

V usage is TRBV5-1 and J usage is TRBJ1-6; no firm D call. The V gene lost 6 bases and the J gene lost 7 bases, with 14 bases spanning the gap. The CDR3 has 14 residues. Germline V gene data show CDR1 as SGHRS and CDR2 as YFSETQ. This CDR3 is CASTLSPENSPLHF. CDR3 in DNA: TGCGCCAGCACCCTCTCCCCTGAGAATTCACCCCTCCACTTT.

A few counts support this clone. J is TRBJ1-1 and V is TRBV5-1, with D unresolved. The V end was cut by 5 bases, the J end by 0 bases, with 11 bases between. The CDR3 runs to 14 residues. Per germline, CDR1 SGHRS and CDR2 YFSETQ. CDR3 amino acids: CASRWSAMNTEAFF. The CDR3 coding sequence is TGCGCCAGCAGATGGAGTGCAATGAACACTGAAGCTTTCTTT. Drawing the rest from reference TRBV5-1 and TRBJ1-1, the complete variable domain is KAGVTQTPRYLIKTRGQQVTLSCSPISGHRSVSWYQQTPGQGLQFLFEYFSETQRNKGNFPGRFSGRQFSNSRSEMNVSTLELGDSALYLCASRWSAMNTEAFFGQGTRLTVV.

J is TRBJ1-2 and V is TRBV29-1; unclear D gene. The CDR3 has 13 residues. V was cut by 3 bases and J by 4 bases, with 12 bases left in between. Germline CDR1 reads SQVTM; CDR2 reads ANQGSEA. The CDR3 region is CSVDRENGYGYTF. The CDR3 coding sequence is TGCAGCGTTGACCGGGAGAATGGCTATGGCTACACCTTC.

V and J are TRBV19 and TRBJ2-3; 11 bases agree with TRBD2. The germline V gene has CDR1 LNHDA and CDR2 SQIVND (reference sequence). CDR3 size: 14 residues. Trimming took 9 bases from V and 2 from J; bases not matched to a gene: 4. CDR3 loop: CASGTSGLTDTQYF. CDR3 DNA sequence: TGTGCCAGCGGGACTAGCGGACTCACAGATACGCAGTATTTT.

The chain joins TRBV11-1 to TRBJ2-2; 12 bases are shared with TRBD2. CDR3 length equals 16 residues. The J segment lost 5 bases and the V segment lost 5 bases, leaving 6 bases of the junction unmatched. Germline V gene data show CDR1 as SGHAT and CDR2 as FQDESV (reference sequence). This CDR3 reads CASSQTSGSGTGELFF. CDR3 DNA sequence: TGTGCCAGCAGCCAGACTAGCGGGAGTGGGACCGGGGAGCTGTTTTTT.

A few counts support this clone. The V gene is TRBV27, the J gene TRBJ1-1; D is ambiguous. Trimming removed 3 bases at V and 0 bases at J, with 8 bases between. The CDR3 is 14 residues long. In germline, CDR1 is MNHEY, CDR2 SMNVEV (reference sequence). The CDR3 sequence: CASSFNGMNTEAFF. The CDR3 DNA sequence: TGTGCCAGCAGTTTTAACGGTATGAACACTGAAGCTTTCTTT.

V is TRBV7-6 and J is TRBJ2-5; weak D call: TRBD1 (6 bases). Trimming stripped 5 bases from V and 3 bases from J, with 7 bases between. CDR1 and CDR2 from the germline V gene are SGHVS and FNYEAQ. This CDR3 is 12 amino acids long. CDR3 region: CASSNREETQYF. Written as DNA, the CDR3 is TGTGCCAGCAGCAACAGGGAAGAGACCCAGTACTTC.

V and J are TRBV4-3 and TRBJ1-2; D gene ambiguous. CDR1 and CDR2 (germline): LGHNA, YSLEER. CDR3 size: 15 residues. Trimming pared 1 base from V and 2 bases from J, leaving 11 bases between. The CDR3: CASSQGSGLNYGYTF. The CDR3 nucleotides are TGCGCCAGCAGCCAAGGCTCAGGACTGAACTATGGCTACACCTTC.

This chain uses TRBV18 with TRBJ2-7, with unresolved D. Trimming removed 5 bases at V and 1 base at J, with 12 bases between. The CDR3 is 14 amino acids. The germline gives CDR1 KGHSH, CDR2 LQKENI. The CDR3 spells CASSSAADSYEQYF. CDR3 DNA sequence: TGTGCCAGCTCATCGGCGGCAGATTCCTACGAGCAGTACTTC.

The CDR3 protein is CASSRTGGEAFF. In DNA, the CDR3 is TGTGCCAGCAGCAGGACAGGAGGTGAAGCTTTCTTT. This chain uses TRBV6-5 with TRBJ1-1; 7 bases fit TRBD1. The CDR3 covers 12 residues. V gave up 6 bases and J gave up 7 bases; unmatched junction bases: 5. Germline-derived CDR1 and CDR2 are MNHEY and SVGAGI.

This chain joins TRBV28 and TRBJ1-4, with 12 bases matching TRBD1. With 6 bases clipped from V and 4 bases from J, the junction kept 6 bases outside the gene matches. This CDR3 has 16 residues. Germline lookup yields CDR1 MDHEN and CDR2 SYDVKM. CDR3 in amino acids: CASSRDRGQINEKLFF. CDR3 bases: TGTGCCAGCAGCCGGGACAGGGGGCAGATTAATGAAAAACTGTTTTTT.

The rearrangement links TRBV6-5 to TRBJ2-1; 7 positions agree with TRBD2. This CDR3 has 15 amino acids. Germline V gene sequence: CDR1 MNHEY, CDR2 SVGAGI. Unmatched junction bases numbered 5, after V lost 0 bases and J lost 6 bases. The CDR3, as DNA: TGTGCCAGCAGTTACTCGGGCGGGAGAATCAATGAGCAGTTCTTC. It encodes CASSYSGGRINEQFF.

The J gene is TRBJ2-2, the V gene TRBV15; 7 bases agree with TRBD1. CDR3 length: 18 amino acids. V lost 0 bases to trimming and J lost 2 bases; unmatched junction nucleotides: 9. Germline V gene data show CDR1 as LNHNV and CDR2 as YYDKDF (reference sequence). CDR3 DNA: TGTGCCACCAGCAGAGATATTGGTCCAGGGGGTAACACCGGGGAGCTGTTTTTT. Amino acids: CATSRDIGPGGNTGELFF.

The chain combines TRBV14 with TRBJ1-1; D remains ambiguous. Germline-derived CDR1 and CDR2 are SGHDN and FVKESK. V was trimmed by 4 bases and J by 8 bases, leaving 14 bases between them. The CDR3 loop spans 13 amino acids. CDR3 DNA: TGTGCCAGCAGCCGACCCGGGGTGTCAGAAGCTTTCTTT. Protein sequence: CASSRPGVSEAFF.

The chain has TRBV30 and TRBJ2-2, with 8 bases that match TRBD1. The V segment lost 2 bases and the J segment 3 bases; nucleotides outside the gene matches: 17. This CDR3 has 19 amino acids. Germline V gene data show CDR1 as GTSNPN and CDR2 as SVGIG (reference sequence). CDR3 in DNA: TGTGCCTGGAGTCAGGGGTGGGAATCAGGGGGCGCGGACACCGGGGAGCTGTTTTTT. Protein sequence: CAWSQGWESGGADTGELFF.

The chain uses TRBV12-3 or TRBV12-4 and TRBJ1-2; a weak D match, TRBD1 (5 bases). This CDR3 comprises 13 residues. V was pared by 8 bases and J by 3 bases, with 13 bases between. The CDR3 DNA reads TGTGCCAGCTTTCTGGGGGGGGACTATGGCTACACCTTC. Translation gives CASFLGGDYGYTF.

The chain is built from TRBV7-9 and TRBJ1-4, with 10 bases aligning to TRBD1. J gave up 7 bases and V 4 bases, and 3 bases lay outside the gene matches. The CDR3 has 14 amino acids. From germline, CDR1 is SEHNR and CDR2 FQNEAQ (reference sequence). The chain's CDR3 is CASSYGQGVEKLFF. In nucleotides, the CDR3 is TGTGCCAGCAGCTATGGACAGGGGGTTGAAAAACTGTTTTTT.

The chain has TRBV5-4 and TRBJ1-1; possibly TRBD1 for D (5 bases). Deletions cut 0 bases from V and 0 bases from J, with 12 bases between. The germline V gene encodes CDR1 SGHNT and CDR2 YYREEE (reference sequence). The CDR3 length is 16 residues. The CDR3 loop reads CASSLAIGHMNTEAFF. CDR3 DNA: TGTGCCAGCAGCTTGGCGATTGGACACATGAACACTGAAGCTTTCTTT. Supplemented by reference TRBV5-4 and TRBJ1-1, the full variable domain reads ETGVTQSPTHLIKTRGQQVTLRCSSQSGHNTVSWYQQALGQGPQFIFQYYREEENGRGNFPPRFSGLQFPNYSSELNVNALELDDSALYLCASSLAIGHMNTEAFFGQGTRLTVV.

The count of this clone is one. V and J are TRBV11-3 and TRBJ2-2, with D uncertain. Trimming left V 5 bases short and J 4 bases short, with 8 bases between. The CDR3 covers 13 residues. Germline CDR1 is SGHNT and CDR2 is YENEEA. CDR3 amino acids: CASSPSITGELFF. In DNA form, the CDR3 reads TGTGCCAGCAGCCCGAGCATCACCGGGGAGCTGTTTTTT.

The chain is built from TRBV9 and TRBJ2-1; the match to TRBD2 covers 8 bases. V dropped 4 bases and J dropped 4; count of bases not matched to a gene: 7. CDR3 size: 15 residues. CDR1 is SGDLS, CDR2 YYNGEE, per germline. This CDR3 reads CASSQSGSLYNEQFF. The DNA of the CDR3 is TGTGCCAGCAGCCAGAGCGGGAGCTTGTACAATGAGCAGTTCTTC.

The chain employs TRBV11-2 and TRBJ2-7; D may be TRBD2 (5 bases). The CDR3 consists of 13 residues. V lost 1 base, J lost 6 bases, and 10 bases lay in between. Germline assignment: CDR1 SGHAT and CDR2 FQNNGV. This chain's CDR3 is CASSLGVRVEQYF. CDR3 in DNA: TGTGCCAGCAGCTTAGGCGTGAGGGTCGAGCAGTACTTC.

The V and J genes are TRBV7-3 and TRBJ2-5, with D perhaps TRBD2 (6 bases). The CDR3 has 15 amino acids. The V and J ends lost 3 bases and 3 bases respectively, with 14 bases between them. CDR1 SGHTA and CDR2 FQGTGA come from the germline V gene. The CDR3 DNA sequence: TGTGCCAGCAGCTTGCTAGGGGACTCTAAAGAGACCCAGTACTTC. Translating gives CASSLLGDSKETQYF. Filled out from reference TRBV7-3 and TRBJ2-5, the complete variable domain reads GAGVSQTPSNKVTEKGKYVELRCDPISGHTALYWYRQSLGQGPEFLIYFQGTGAADDSGLPNDRFFAVRPEGSVSTLKIQRTERGDSAVYLCASSLLGDSKETQYFGPGTRLLVL.